The 9 T cell receptor beta chains presented below share a single source sample, sequenced in a study of T cell repertoires in cytomegalovirus infection. From the reads, TCRdb called clonotypes with MiXCR, one entry per CDR3 protein. In the table there are about 890,000 distinct CDR3 sequences, less than 40% of which are singletons. Their target antigens are unknown. The sequences come from cultured CD8+ T cells from PBMCs, collected from culture after CMV antigen stimulation. These receptors were obtained from a human donor in good health (CMV status not recorded). Some clones in this sample may be carry-over from other donors' samples.

This rearrangement joins TRBV7-8 to TRBJ2-3; no definite D call. Between the trimmed V and J ends, which lost 5 bases and 1 base, there was a span of 7 bases. The CDR3 runs 13 residues. The germline gives CDR1 SGHVS, CDR2 FQNEAQ. Here the CDR3 reads CASSRPRTDTQYF. In DNA, the CDR3 is TGTGCCAGCAGCCGTCCCCGCACAGATACGCAGTATTTT.

This clonotype appeared many times. The V call is TRBV7-6, the J call TRBJ1-1; the D is unclear. Germline V CDR1 and CDR2: SGHVS, FNYEAQ. Trimming took off 4 bases at V and 5 bases at J, with 11 bases between the two ends. This CDR3 has 13 amino acids. The CDR3 DNA sequence: TGTGCCAGCAGCTCACTAGGGCAAACTGAAGCTTTCTTT. Residues: CASSSLGQTEAFF.

V gene TRBV7-9 combines with J gene TRBJ2-2, with 14 bases matching TRBD2. From germline, CDR1 is SEHNR and CDR2 FQNEAQ (reference sequence). V dropped 3 bases and J dropped 3; count of bases not matched to a gene: 3. The CDR3 spans 17 residues. The CDR3 DNA reads as TGTGCCAGCAGCTTTGGACTAGCGGGGGGTCACACCGGGGAGCTGTTTTTT. Its protein product is CASSFGLAGGHTGELFF.

This chain joins TRBV4-1 and TRBJ1-5, with D uncertain. V lost 1 base, J lost 7 bases, and 14 bases lay in between. In germline, CDR1 is MGHRA, CDR2 YSYEKL. The CDR3 runs 15 residues. This CDR3 reads CASSQVGSARQPQHF. In DNA form, the CDR3 reads TGCGCCAGCAGCCAAGTAGGGTCGGCTAGGCAGCCCCAGCATTTT.

This clonotype was seen a handful of times. The rearrangement joins TRBV12-3 or TRBV12-4 to TRBJ1-1, with D possibly matching TRBD1 (5 bases). With 7 bases removed from V and 4 bases from J, the gap between germline ends came to 10 bases. The CDR3 has 12 amino acids. DNA for the CDR3: TGTGCCAGCATGGGGGGTCTCACTGAAGCTTTCTTT. Translating it yields CASMGGLTEAFF.

A few counts support this clonotype. The CDR3 DNA follows: TGTGCCAGCAGTTTATCGACAGGAGGGACCGGGGAGCTGTTTTTT. As protein: CASSLSTGGTGELFF. This chain connects TRBV27 to TRBJ2-2; D may be TRBD1 or TRBD2 (6 bases each). Per the germline V gene, CDR1 is MNHEY and CDR2 is SMNVEV (reference sequence). Trimming took 0 bases from V and 5 from J, leaving 10 bases between them. The CDR3 has 15 residues.

The chain is built from TRBV19 and TRBJ2-1, with 9 bases fitting TRBD2. V gave up 9 bases and J gave up 0 bases; unmatched junction bases: 15. The CDR3 spans 18 residues. Germline V gene data show CDR1 as LNHDA and CDR2 as SQIVND (reference sequence). CDR3: CASIPRGSGGSSYNEQFF. In DNA, the CDR3 is TGTGCCAGCATACCCCGGGGTAGCGGGGGCAGCTCCTACAATGAGCAGTTCTTC.

The chain is built from TRBV27 and TRBJ1-1, with 7 bases fitting TRBD1. Germline CDR1 reads MNHEY; CDR2 reads SMNVEV (reference sequence). The CDR3 contains 13 residues. Trimming at V came to 8 bases and at J to 0 bases, leaving 3 bases not matched to a gene. The CDR3 sequence is CASGDSLNTEAFF. Here the CDR3 DNA reads TGTGCCAGCGGGGACAGCCTGAACACTGAAGCTTTCTTT.

This clonotype was observed many times. This chain links TRBV4-1 with TRBJ1-5, with D possibly being TRBD1 (5 bases). Per germline, CDR1 MGHRA and CDR2 YSYEKL. The CDR3 totals 16 residues. Trimming pared 3 bases from V and 1 base from J, leaving 13 bases between. The CDR3 nucleotides read TGCGCCAGCAGCCACTCTACAGGCTTCAGCAATCAGCCCCAGCATTTT. It codes for CASSHSTGFSNQPQHF.